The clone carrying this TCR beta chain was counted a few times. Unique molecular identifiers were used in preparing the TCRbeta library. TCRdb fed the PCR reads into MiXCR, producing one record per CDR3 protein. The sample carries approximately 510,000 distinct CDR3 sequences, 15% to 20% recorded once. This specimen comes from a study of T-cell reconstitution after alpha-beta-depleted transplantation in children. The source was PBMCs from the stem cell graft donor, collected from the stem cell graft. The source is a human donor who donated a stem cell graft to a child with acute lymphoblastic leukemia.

CDR3 coding DNA: TGTGCCAGCAGCCAAGCTTTCCGTGGGGCCAATGAGCAGTTCTTC. Translating it yields CASSQAFRGANEQFF. The rearrangement joins TRBV14 to TRBJ2-1; a possible D gene is TRBD1 (5 bases). Germline V gene lookup returns CDR1 SGHDN and CDR2 FVKESK. V was trimmed by 1 base and J by 6 bases, leaving 13 bases between them. The CDR3 consists of 15 residues.